What follows are 18 T cell receptor beta chains derived from one specimen sequenced in a study of identical twins. TCRdb re-called the 5' RACE reads with MiXCR, one entry per CDR3 protein. Among a few hundred thousand distinct CDR3 sequences listed, roughly 9.9% were seen once. These same records also appear under a second study, on yellow fever vaccine responses in identical twins.

Sequenced input: PBMCs. The receptors stem from a young woman in good health.

This clonotype was recorded many times. This chain joins TRBV5-1 and TRBJ2-3; the D is unclear. Trimming removed 1 base at V and 0 bases at J, with 6 bases between. This CDR3 contains 14 residues. The germline gives CDR1 SGHRS, CDR2 YFSETQ. CDR3 in amino acids: CASSLPHSTDTQYF. For the CDR3, the DNA is TGCGCCAGCAGCTTGCCGCACAGCACAGATACGCAGTATTTT.

The CDR3 nucleotides read TGTGCCAGCAGCCAAGTTGCGGGACTAGCGGGCCGGGGGGGTGAGCAGTTCTTC. Its translation is CASSQVAGLAGRGGEQFF. The rearrangement uses TRBV3-1 and TRBJ2-1, with 12 bases matching TRBD2. V shed 1 base and J 9 bases; nucleotides not matched to a gene: 13. Looked up from germline, CDR1 is LGHDT and CDR2 is YNNKEL (reference sequence). The CDR3 has 18 amino acids.

This clonotype showed up just a few times. This chain links TRBV27 with TRBJ2-2; D possibly corresponds to TRBD1 (6 bases). CDR3 size: 17 residues. Per the germline V gene, CDR1 is MNHEY and CDR2 is SMNVEV (reference sequence). V shed 0 bases and J shed 2 bases, with 13 bases lying between them. The CDR3 DNA reads as TGTGCCAGCAGTTTATCCACAGGGACCCTAAACACCGGGGAGCTGTTTTTT. Translated: CASSLSTGTLNTGELFF.

This clonotype was seen a handful of times. This sequence joins TRBV20-1 and TRBJ2-7; 7 bases fit TRBD1. Germline loops: CDR1 DFQATT, CDR2 SNEGSKA (reference sequence). The CDR3 has 16 amino acids. Trimming at V came to 0 bases and at J to 3 bases, leaving 11 bases not matched to a gene. Here the CDR3 DNA reads TGCAGTGCTAGAGATACGGAGACCGGGACAGTCTACGAGCAGTACTTC. Its translation: CSARDTETGTVYEQYF.

In DNA, the CDR3 is TGTGCCTCAGGAGAGGACAGTGCCTACGAGCAGTACTTC. Protein sequence: CASGEDSAYEQYF. The chain links TRBV10-3 to TRBJ2-7; D might be TRBD1 (6 bases). The CDR3 covers 13 residues. CDR1 and CDR2 (germline): ENHRY, SYGVKD. The V gene lost 11 bases and the J gene lost 2 bases, with 16 bases spanning the gap.

In the case of this clonotype: Just one base apart from a much larger clone, this may be a read error. V is TRBV29-1 and J is TRBJ2-3, with a weak D call TRBD1 (6 bases). The CDR3 totals 12 residues. CDR1 and CDR2 from the germline V gene are SQVTM and ANQGSEA. The DNA of the CDR3 is TGCAGCGTTGAAGCAGGGGCAGATACGCAGTGTTTT. Its protein is CSVEAGADTQCF.

The V gene is TRBV27, the J gene TRBJ2-1; 8 bases line up with TRBD2. Germline-derived CDR1 and CDR2 are MNHEY and SMNVEV (reference sequence). The CDR3 covers 13 residues. Trimming removed 9 bases from V and 4 bases from J; junction bases left unmatched: 5. CDR3: CARYGRAYNEQFF. DNA for the CDR3: TGTGCCAGGTACGGGAGGGCGTACAATGAGCAGTTCTTC.

The rearrangement joins TRBV5-4 to TRBJ2-5, with D maybe TRBD2 (5 bases). Germline values: CDR1 SGHNT, CDR2 YYREEE (reference sequence). The germline V and J ends were trimmed by 4 bases and 10 bases, with 17 bases remaining between them. The CDR3 sequence is 13 residues long. CDR3 loop: CASSGLLAEVQYF. The CDR3 bases are TGTGCCAGCAGCGGACTTCTTGCGGAGGTCCAGTACTTC.

The chain combines TRBV6-2 or TRBV6-3 with TRBJ2-1; perhaps TRBD2 as D (6 bases). This CDR3 spans 13 amino acids. The ends were cut back, 6 bases at V and 6 bases at J, with 12 bases in the middle. The germline V gene encodes CDR1 MNHEY and CDR2 SVGEGT. The CDR3 region is CASRLWRGNEQFF. The CDR3 DNA reads TGTGCCAGCAGGCTATGGCGGGGCAATGAGCAGTTCTTC.

The table lists this clonotype with many counts. The genes are TRBV29-1 and TRBJ2-2; D uncertain. Germline V gene sequence: CDR1 SQVTM, CDR2 ANQGSEA. V shed 4 bases and J shed 3 bases, with 6 bases lying between them. The CDR3 covers 12 residues. For the CDR3, the DNA is TGCAGCGTTGGAGTAGACACCGGGGAGCTGTTTTTT. Its protein product is CSVGVDTGELFF.

This clonotype was counted many times. V is TRBV4-1 and J is TRBJ2-4; 9 bases fit TRBD1. The trim removed 0 bases at V and 0 bases at J, leaving 15 bases unmatched. There are 21 residues in the CDR3. Germline V gives CDR1 MGHRA, CDR2 YSYEKL. CDR3 region: CASSQERTGGLDNLAKNIQYF. The CDR3 bases are TGCGCCAGCAGCCAAGAGCGCACAGGGGGCCTCGACAACCTAGCCAAAAACATTCAGTACTTC.

The rearrangement uses TRBV30 and TRBJ2-5, with 8 nucleotides matching TRBD2. Unmatched junction bases numbered 4, after V lost 0 bases and J lost 4 bases. Germline CDR1 is GTSNPN and CDR2 is SVGIG (reference sequence). The CDR3 sequence is 14 residues long. The CDR3 DNA is TGTGCCTGGAGTGTAGGACTAGCATCAGAGACCCAGTACTTC. Its translation is CAWSVGLASETQYF.

At least ten counts were recorded for this clonotype. The chain recombines TRBV7-9 with TRBJ2-7; D gene uncertain. The CDR3 loop spans 12 amino acids. Trimming left V 4 bases short and J 1 base short, with 5 bases between. Per the germline V gene, CDR1 is SEHNR and CDR2 is FQNEAQ (reference sequence). CDR3: CASSWVSYEQYF. In DNA form, the CDR3 reads TGTGCCAGCAGCTGGGTTTCCTACGAGCAGTACTTC.

The chain joins TRBV28 to TRBJ1-5; D possibly corresponds to TRBD1 (5 bases). This CDR3 spans 15 amino acids. Germline loops: CDR1 MDHEN, CDR2 SYDVKM. Trimming cost V 6 bases and J 7 bases, with 19 bases left between them. The CDR3 nucleotides read TGTGCCAGCAGGGTCTCGGGGACGATAACGCAGCCCCAGCATTTT. The encoded protein is CASRVSGTITQPQHF.

The V gene is TRBV7-8, the J gene TRBJ2-3; the D is unclear. Trimming left V 1 base short and J 5 bases short, with 13 bases between. The germline CDR1 and CDR2 sequences are SGHVS and FQNEAQ. This CDR3 spans 15 amino acids. The CDR3 sequence: CASSLGYEALDTQYF. The DNA of the CDR3 is TGTGCCAGCAGCTTAGGGTATGAAGCTTTAGATACGCAGTATTTT.

This clonotype was counted many times. The CDR3 loop is CASSPRTGGNSPLHF. CDR3 nucleotides: TGTGCCAGCAGCCCGAGGACAGGGGGGAATTCACCCCTCCACTTT. J is TRBJ1-6 and V is TRBV12-3 or TRBV12-4, with 10 bases that match TRBD1. The CDR3 is 15 residues long. V lost 6 bases and J lost 7; bases outside the gene matches: 6.

The genes are TRBV5-1 and TRBJ2-7; 8 bases align to TRBD1. The germline V gene has CDR1 SGHRS and CDR2 YFSETQ. This CDR3 comprises 14 residues. The V gene end was trimmed by 3 bases and the J gene end by 3 bases; junction bases not matched to a gene: 5. This CDR3 is CASSWTGQGYEQYF. The CDR3 coding sequence is TGCGCCAGCAGCTGGACTGGACAGGGCTACGAGCAGTACTTC.

The chain joins TRBV19 to TRBJ1-2; D unresolved. Trimming pared 7 bases from V and 7 bases from J, leaving 22 bases between. This CDR3 comprises 15 residues. The germline gives CDR1 LNHDA, CDR2 SQIVND (reference sequence). The CDR3 bases are TGTGCCAGTACCGTCCCCGGCTCTAGTTCGGGTGGCTACACCTTC. Its translation is CASTVPGSSSGGYTF. The full variable domain, its missing parts supplied by reference TRBV19 and TRBJ1-2, is DGGITQSPKYLFRKEGQNVTLSCEQNLNHDAMYWYRQDPGQGLRLIYYSQIVNDFQKGDIAEGYSVSREKKESFPLTVTSAQKNPTAFYLCASTVPGSSSGGYTFGSGTRLTVV.